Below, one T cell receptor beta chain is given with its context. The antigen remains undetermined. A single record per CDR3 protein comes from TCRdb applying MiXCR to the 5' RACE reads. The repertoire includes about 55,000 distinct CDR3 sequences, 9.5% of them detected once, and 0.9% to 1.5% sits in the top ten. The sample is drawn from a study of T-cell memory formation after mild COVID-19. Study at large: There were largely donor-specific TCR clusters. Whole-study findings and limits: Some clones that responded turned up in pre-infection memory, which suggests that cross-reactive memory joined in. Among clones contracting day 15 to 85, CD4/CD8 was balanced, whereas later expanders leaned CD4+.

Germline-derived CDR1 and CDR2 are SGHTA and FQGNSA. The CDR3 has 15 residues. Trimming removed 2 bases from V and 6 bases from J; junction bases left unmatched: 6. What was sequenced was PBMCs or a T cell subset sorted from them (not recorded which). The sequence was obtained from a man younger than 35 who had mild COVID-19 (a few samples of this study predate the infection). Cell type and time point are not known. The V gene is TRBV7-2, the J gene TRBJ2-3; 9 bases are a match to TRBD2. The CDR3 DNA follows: TGTGCCAGCAGCTTATGGACTAGCGAGTCGGATACGCAGTATTTT. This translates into CASSLWTSESDTQYF.